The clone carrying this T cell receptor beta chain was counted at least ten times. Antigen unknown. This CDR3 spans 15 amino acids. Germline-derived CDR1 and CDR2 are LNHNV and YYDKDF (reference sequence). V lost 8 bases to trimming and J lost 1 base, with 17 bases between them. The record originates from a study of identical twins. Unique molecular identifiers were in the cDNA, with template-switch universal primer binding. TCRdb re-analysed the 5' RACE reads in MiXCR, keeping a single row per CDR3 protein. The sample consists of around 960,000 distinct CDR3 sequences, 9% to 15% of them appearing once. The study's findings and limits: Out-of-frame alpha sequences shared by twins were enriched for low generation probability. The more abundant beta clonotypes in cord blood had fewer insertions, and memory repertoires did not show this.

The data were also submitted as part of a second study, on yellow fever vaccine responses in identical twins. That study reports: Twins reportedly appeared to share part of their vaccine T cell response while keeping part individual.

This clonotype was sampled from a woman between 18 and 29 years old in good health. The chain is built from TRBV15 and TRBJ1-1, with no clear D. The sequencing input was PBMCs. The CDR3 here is CATSRPGGSNTEAFF. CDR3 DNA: TGTGCCACCTCCAGACCCGGCGGGTCGAACACTGAAGCTTTCTTT. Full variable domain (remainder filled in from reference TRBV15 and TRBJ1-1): DAMVIQNPRYQVTQFGKPVTLSCSQTLNHNVMYWYQQKSSQAPKLLFHYYDKDFNNEADTPDNFQSRRPNTSFCFLDIRSPGLGDTAMYLCATSRPGGSNTEAFFGQGTRLTVV.